These 12 T cell receptor beta chains were all obtained from the same sample, sequenced in a study of blood T cell repertoires in COVID-19. Produced via immunoSEQ multiplex PCR; TCRdb's table is partial and in-frame only. The sample shows 200,000 or so clones, roughly four fifths of them seen only once. The sample comprised peripheral blood. These receptors were obtained from a human donor with acute or convalescent COVID-19. The donor label of this sample is uncertain.

The chain carries TRBV6-5 and TRBJ1-2, with a weak D call TRBD1 (6 bases). CDR1 is MNHEY, CDR2 SVGAGI, per germline. V was trimmed by 2 bases and J by 5 bases, leaving 15 bases between them. This CDR3 has 15 amino acids. In nucleotides, the CDR3 is TGTGCCAGCAGTTACCTGGACAGACAACCATATGGCTACACCTTC. This encodes CASSYLDRQPYGYTF.

The rearrangement joins TRBV27 to TRBJ2-1, with 14 positions matching TRBD2. The germline V gene encodes CDR1 MNHEY and CDR2 SMNVEV (reference sequence). The CDR3 consists of 16 residues. Trimming at V came to 6 bases and at J to 8 bases, leaving 9 bases not matched to a gene. The CDR3 reads CASSFRTSGRIDEQFF. CDR3 DNA: TGTGCCAGCAGCTTTCGGACTAGCGGGAGGATCGATGAGCAGTTCTTC.

This chain links TRBV5-1 with TRBJ1-2, with TRBD1 matching over 8 bases. Germline CDR1 reads SGHRS; CDR2 reads YFSETQ. Losses at the gene ends were 2 bases for V and 8 bases for J; bases not matched to a gene: 2. CDR3 size: 12 residues. The CDR3 DNA reads as TGCGCCAGCAGCTTACCAGGGGGCGGCTACACCTTC. It translates to CASSLPGGGYTF.

V is TRBV11-2 and J is TRBJ2-1; 12 bases fit TRBD2. This CDR3 has 16 residues. Germline CDR1 SGHAT, CDR2 FQNNGV. Losses at the gene ends were 6 bases for V and 4 bases for J; bases not matched to a gene: 7. The CDR3 nucleotides read TGTGCCAGCAGTCTAGCGGGAGGGATCTTTTACAATGAGCAGTTCTTC. This gives the protein CASSLAGGIFYNEQFF. Full variable domain (rest looked up from reference TRBV11-2 and TRBJ2-1): EAGVAQSPRYKIIEKRQSVAFWCNPISGHATLYWYQQILGQGPKLLIQFQNNGVVDDSQLPKDRFSAERLKGVDSTLKIQPAKLEDSAVYLCASSLAGGIFYNEQFFGPGTRLTVL.

This chain uses TRBV19 with TRBJ2-1; 12 bases agree with TRBD2. This CDR3 spans 16 amino acids. Germline lookup yields CDR1 LNHDA and CDR2 SQIVND (reference sequence). The trim removed 5 bases at V and 5 bases at J, leaving 7 bases unmatched. As DNA, the CDR3 is TGTGCCAGTAGTCCTCGGACTAGCGGGGTGAACAATGAGCAGTTCTTC. This encodes CASSPRTSGVNNEQFF.

Only a few counts were recorded for this clone. The CDR3 DNA follows: TGTGCCAGCAGTGAATCGTCGAACACTGAAGCTTTCTTT. Its protein is CASSESSNTEAFF. The J gene is TRBJ1-1, the V gene TRBV6-1; D is undetermined. The germline V and J ends were trimmed by 2 bases and 1 base, with 5 bases remaining between them. Germline CDR1 and CDR2: MNHNS and SASEGT. The CDR3 is 13 residues long.

The genes are TRBV5-1 and TRBJ1-6; no definite D call. Trimming took off 4 bases at V and 2 bases at J, with 10 bases between the two ends. The germline CDR1 and CDR2 sequences are SGHRS and YFSETQ. The CDR3 is made up of 15 amino acids. CDR3 sequence reads: CASSQGETYNSPLHF. CDR3 DNA sequence: TGCGCCAGCAGCCAAGGAGAAACCTATAATTCACCCCTCCACTTT. Combining the CDR3 with reference TRBV5-1 and TRBJ1-6 gives the whole variable domain KAGVTQTPRYLIKTRGQQVTLSCSPISGHRSVSWYQQTPGQGLQFLFEYFSETQRNKGNFPGRFSGRQFSNSRSEMNVSTLELGDSALYLCASSQGETYNSPLHFGNGTRLTVT.

This chain uses TRBV5-1 with TRBJ2-1; no clear D gene. Germline CDR1 is SGHRS and CDR2 is YFSETQ. V was trimmed by 0 bases and J by 9 bases, leaving 13 bases between them. The CDR3 length is 14 residues. CDR3 coding DNA: TGCGCCAGCAGCTTGGGTAGCCCGAGAGCTGAGCAGTTCTTC. Translated, it gives CASSLGSPRAEQFF.

The chain links TRBV28 to TRBJ2-1, with a weak D call TRBD1 (9 bases). The CDR3 totals 19 residues. V dropped 3 bases and J dropped 8 bases, with 29 bases sitting between them. CDR1 MDHEN and CDR2 SYDVKM come from the germline V gene. The CDR3 loop reads CASSLKQGAGLAGFYEQFF. In DNA form, the CDR3 reads TGTGCCAGCAGTTTGAAACAGGGGGCTGGATTAGCGGGATTCTATGAGCAGTTCTTC.

The chain recombines TRBV27 with TRBJ2-7, with D tentatively TRBD1 (5 bases). Germline CDR1 and CDR2: MNHEY and SMNVEV (reference sequence). Deletions cut 5 bases from V and 6 bases from J, with 11 bases between. The CDR3 is 12 amino acids. The CDR3 nucleotides read TGTGCCAGCAGTAAGGGGCTTGGCGAGCAGTACTTC. Protein product: CASSKGLGEQYF.

This sequence joins TRBV24-1 and TRBJ2-1; 8 nucleotides match TRBD2. Per germline, CDR1 KGHDR and CDR2 SFDVKD. This CDR3 contains 16 residues. The V and J ends lost 7 bases and 5 bases, in that order; junction bases with no gene match: 12. CDR3 in DNA: TGTGCCACCAGCCCTCATTTGACTAGCGCCAACAATGAGCAGTTCTTC. This sequence encodes CATSPHLTSANNEQFF.

The chain is built from TRBV4-3 and TRBJ1-4; TRBD1 matches at 9 bases. V lost 1 base and J lost 8; bases outside the gene matches: 2. The CDR3 spans 14 residues. The germline V gene encodes CDR1 LGHNA and CDR2 YSLEER. CDR3 amino acids: CASSQGDRGEKLFF. In DNA form, the CDR3 reads TGCGCCAGCAGCCAAGGCGACAGGGGGGAAAAACTGTTTTTT.